This T cell receptor (beta chain) was observed in a study of blood T cell repertoires in COVID-19. This clone was observed at least ten times. Trimming cost V 4 bases and J 2 bases; bases outside gene matches: 6. The CDR3 sequence is 16 residues long. Germline V CDR1 and CDR2: LGHNA, YNFKEQ. Profiled with immunoSEQ multiplex PCR; TCRdb holds only in-frame clones, not every one. The sample lists around 150,000 clones, around 85% seen once, with nearly 8.5% in the top ten. The sequenced material came from peripheral blood. The TCR comes from a man in his fifties or sixties with acute or convalescent COVID-19. This sequence joins TRBV4-2 and TRBJ2-2; 8 bases match TRBD2. In DNA, the CDR3 is TGTGCCAGCAGCCGCATTAGCGGGAAAAACACCGGGGAGCTGTTTTTT. It specifies CASSRISGKNTGELFF.